Listed here are 26 T cell receptor beta chains from one sample, sequenced in a study of blood T cell repertoires in COVID-19. Measured with immunoSEQ multiplex PCR; TCRdb has only the in-frame clones, and not every one. The sample lists about 200,000 clones, more than 75% occurring once. Material: peripheral blood. Every receptor here comes from a woman of 80 years or more with COVID-19, enrolled during active disease.

This clone was seen only a few times. CDR3 amino acids: CASSQQKNGYTF. CDR3 coding DNA: TGTGCCAGCAGTCAACAAAAGAATGGCTACACCTTC. The chain uses TRBV28 and TRBJ1-2; D remains ambiguous. The CDR3 sequence is 12 residues long. Germline-derived CDR1 and CDR2 are MDHEN and SYDVKM. Trimming pared 5 bases from V and 6 bases from J, leaving 10 bases between.

The V gene is TRBV3-1 (or the pseudogene TRBV3-2), the J gene TRBJ2-7; D unresolved. CDR3 length equals 15 residues. Germline-derived CDR1 and CDR2 are LGHDT and YNNKEL (reference sequence). The V end was cut by 1 base, the J end by 0 bases, with 10 bases between. CDR3 sequence: CASSQGLGGSYEQYF. The CDR3 nucleotides are TGTGCCAGCAGCCAAGGACTCGGCGGCTCCTACGAGCAGTACTTC.

The CDR3 DNA sequence: TGTGCCAGCAGTTTTAGGATCAGCGTCGATAATTCACCCCTCCACTTT. This codes for CASSFRISVDNSPLHF. V gene TRBV6-5 combines with J gene TRBJ1-6, with D hard to call. This CDR3 has 16 amino acids. V lost 4 bases and J 5 bases, leaving 15 bases between the germline ends. CDR1 and CDR2 from the germline V gene are MNHEY and SVGAGI.

The chain recombines TRBV18 with TRBJ1-2; D is possibly TRBD1 (5 bases). The CDR3 consists of 15 residues. Germline assignment: CDR1 KGHSH and CDR2 LQKENI. Trimming removed 0 bases at V and 2 bases at J, with 10 bases between. DNA for the CDR3: TGTGCCAGCTCACCACCGACAGCCTCGAACTATGGCTACACCTTC. It yields the protein CASSPPTASNYGYTF.

This clone has only one observation. J is TRBJ1-2 and V is TRBV30, with D possibly TRBD1 on 5 matching bases. Deletions cut 2 bases from V and 4 bases from J, with 17 bases between. The V gene's germline CDR1 is GTSNPN and CDR2 SVGIG (reference sequence). The CDR3 loop spans 15 amino acids. The CDR3 sequence: CAWSLGRGFIYGYTF. The CDR3 bases are TGTGCCTGGAGTCTGGGGAGGGGATTCATCTATGGCTACACCTTC.

The rearrangement links TRBV6-5 to TRBJ2-1; D is perhaps TRBD1 (5 bases). The V end was cut by 7 bases, the J end by 7 bases, with 8 bases between. The CDR3 has 11 residues. Germline V gene sequence: CDR1 MNHEY, CDR2 SVGAGI. The CDR3 DNA follows: TGTGCCAGCACCAACAGGAATGAGCAGTTCTTC. This translates into CASTNRNEQFF.

The rearrangement uses TRBV6-4 and TRBJ1-4; D remains ambiguous. Trimming removed 8 bases at V and 0 bases at J, with 4 bases between. The CDR3 totals 12 residues. Germline V gives CDR1 MRHNA, CDR2 SNTAGT. CDR3 sequence: CASLATNEKLFF. CDR3 nucleotides: TGTGCCAGCCTCGCAACTAATGAAAAACTGTTTTTT.

The rearrangement uses TRBV6-4 and TRBJ1-2; 8 bases match TRBD1. V shed 6 bases, J shed 6 bases, and the junction held 6 bases outside the gene matches. The CDR3 has 13 residues. In germline, CDR1 is MRHNA, CDR2 SNTAGT. The CDR3 DNA follows: TGTGCCAGCAGACCAGGGACAGGAGATGGCTACACCTTC. Residues: CASRPGTGDGYTF.

This clone was seen just once. The rearrangement links TRBV28 to TRBJ1-5, with D hard to call. With 2 bases removed from V and 4 bases from J, the gap between germline ends came to 12 bases. Germline CDR1 MDHEN, CDR2 SYDVKM. This CDR3 is 15 amino acids long. DNA for the CDR3: TGTGCCAGCAGTTTAGGAAGAATCGGGAATCAGCCCCAGCATTTT. It codes for CASSLGRIGNQPQHF.

J is TRBJ2-7 and V is TRBV3-1 (or the pseudogene TRBV3-2); 15 nucleotides agree with TRBD2. The CDR3 consists of 20 residues. After removal of 0 bases from V and 2 bases from J, the junction contained 11 bases not matched to a gene. Germline assignment: CDR1 LGHDT and CDR2 YNNKEL (reference sequence). The CDR3, as DNA: TGTGCCAGCAGCCAAGATCTTTGGACTAGCGGGAGGGTCCACCCCTACGAGCAGTACTTC. It specifies CASSQDLWTSGRVHPYEQYF.

This sequence joins TRBV2 and TRBJ1-2, with 8 bases that match TRBD1. Germline V lookup: CDR1 SNHLY, CDR2 FYNNEI. The CDR3 spans 14 residues. Trimming at V came to 8 bases and at J to 4 bases, leaving 9 bases not matched to a gene. CDR3 sequence reads: CASSRDRMGYGYTF. CDR3 sequence (DNA): TGTGCCAGCTCCCGGGACAGGATGGGCTATGGCTACACCTTC.

The gene calls are TRBV10-2 and TRBJ1-3, with TRBD1 matching over 8 bases. Germline CDR1 WSHSY, CDR2 SAAADI. This CDR3 region has 14 residues. The V and J ends lost 5 bases and 7 bases, in that order; junction bases with no gene match: 7. The CDR3 bases are TGCGCCAGCAGTCTGGACAGGGTGCGGAACACCATATATTTT. Protein: CASSLDRVRNTIYF.

The chain uses TRBV5-1 and TRBJ1-1; D gene ambiguous. Germline CDR1 and CDR2: SGHRS and YFSETQ. This CDR3 has 16 residues. V was clipped by 3 bases and J by 0 bases, with 15 bases between them. CDR3 bases: TGCGCCAGCAGCTACCGGGAGGGATTAATGAACACTGAAGCTTTCTTT. Translation gives CASSYREGLMNTEAFF.

This chain uses TRBV11-2 with TRBJ2-1; D not resolved. Germline-derived CDR1 and CDR2 are SGHAT and FQNNGV. The CDR3 consists of 11 residues. The V and J ends lost 5 bases and 8 bases respectively, with 7 bases between them. In nucleotides, the CDR3 is TGTGCCAGCAGCCGGGTGGATGAGCAGTTCTTC. This codes for CASSRVDEQFF.

As DNA, the CDR3 is TGTGCCTGGAGTGGGACAGGGTATAGTCTGGGAGCTTTCTTT. Translation: CAWSGTGYSLGAFF. The chain combines TRBV30 with TRBJ1-1; 8 bases line up with TRBD1. V shed 1 base and J 10 bases; nucleotides not matched to a gene: 11. The CDR3 runs 14 residues. Germline CDR1 reads GTSNPN; CDR2 reads SVGIG (reference sequence).

This clone was recorded only once. In nucleotides, the CDR3 is TGTGCCAGTAGTAAGGACAGAACCCCTGAAGCTTTCTTT. Encoded protein: CASSKDRTPEAFF. The chain has TRBV19 and TRBJ1-1, with a tentative D call TRBD1 (6 bases). Germline lookup yields CDR1 LNHDA and CDR2 SQIVND (reference sequence). The length of the CDR3 is 13 residues. V was pared by 4 bases and J by 6 bases, with 12 bases between.

In its sample, this clone was seen once. The rearrangement uses TRBV19 and TRBJ1-3, with D perhaps matching TRBD1 (6 bases). Trimming removed 7 bases from V and 4 bases from J, with 14 bases in between. Germline CDR1 LNHDA, CDR2 SQIVND (reference sequence). The CDR3 is 14 residues long. CDR3 sequence (DNA): TGTGCCAGTACTTTCGCAGGGGACGGAAACACCATATATTTT. As protein: CASTFAGDGNTIYF.

The J gene is TRBJ1-5, the V gene TRBV19; TRBD1 agrees at 7 bases. Germline trimming cut 4 bases from V and 0 bases from J; bases unmatched to any gene: 9. Per the germline V gene, CDR1 is LNHDA and CDR2 is SQIVND (reference sequence). The CDR3 is 17 amino acids. This chain's CDR3 is CASSKGARLISNQPQHF. The CDR3 DNA sequence: TGTGCCAGTAGTAAGGGGGCCCGACTTATTAGCAATCAGCCCCAGCATTTT.

The rearrangement links TRBV7-2 to TRBJ2-1; 7 bases line up with TRBD2. After removal of 1 base from V and 3 bases from J, the junction contained 3 bases not matched to a gene. The V gene's germline CDR1 is SGHTA and CDR2 FQGNSA. The CDR3 has 15 residues. The CDR3 reads CASSLGPSGYNEQFF. The DNA of the CDR3 is TGTGCCAGCAGCTTAGGACCTAGCGGCTACAATGAGCAGTTCTTC.

The chain carries TRBV29-1 and TRBJ1-2; 10 bases match TRBD1. The germline V gene encodes CDR1 SQVTM and CDR2 ANQGSEA. CDR3 size: 13 residues. Trimming at V came to 5 bases and at J to 5 bases, leaving 5 bases not matched to a gene. In DNA, the CDR3 is TGCAGCGTTCGGACAGGGGGGATTTATGGCTACACCTTC. Translating it yields CSVRTGGIYGYTF.

The rearrangement uses TRBV7-6 and TRBJ2-2; D gene unclear. The CDR3 runs 13 residues. V shed 3 bases and J shed 5 bases, with 7 bases lying between them. Per germline, CDR1 SGHVS and CDR2 FNYEAQ. DNA of the CDR3: TGTGCCAGCAGCTTCATAACTACCGGGGAGCTGTTTTTT. This codes for CASSFITTGELFF.

The chain carries TRBV14 and TRBJ2-5; D is possibly TRBD2 (5 bases). Trimming took 1 base from V and 7 from J, leaving 7 bases between them. CDR1 and CDR2 (germline): SGHDN, FVKESK. The CDR3 length is 12 residues. The DNA of the CDR3 is TGTGCCAGCAGCCAAGTCCGGGGGACCCAGTACTTC. This encodes CASSQVRGTQYF. Full variable domain (missing parts from reference TRBV14 and TRBJ2-5): EAGVTQFPSHSVIEKGQTVTLRCDPISGHDNLYWYRRVMGKEIKFLLHFVKESKQDESGMPNNRFLAERTGGTYSTLKVQPAELEDSGVYFCASSQVRGTQYFGPGTRLLVL.

This chain links TRBV7-8 with TRBJ2-1; the D is unclear. V lost 1 base to trimming and J lost 2 bases, with 9 bases between them. CDR1 is SGHVS, CDR2 FQNEAQ, per germline. This CDR3 region has 15 residues. CDR3 loop: CASSLVTVAYNEQFF. CDR3 nucleotides: TGTGCCAGCAGCTTAGTTACAGTAGCCTACAATGAGCAGTTCTTC.

The rearrangement links TRBV6-5 to TRBJ1-6, with TRBD1 matching 8 bases. The CDR3 runs to 14 residues. The germline CDR1 and CDR2 sequences are MNHEY and SVGAGI. Unmatched junction bases numbered 7, after V lost 6 bases and J lost 9 bases. The CDR3 sequence: CASRPGQVGSPLHF. CDR3 in DNA: TGTGCCAGCAGGCCGGGACAGGTGGGTTCACCCCTCCACTTT.

The chain is built from TRBV10-1 and TRBJ1-3; D is undetermined. Looked up from germline, CDR1 is WNHNN and CDR2 is SYGVQD (reference sequence). The CDR3 is made up of 15 amino acids. Trimming left V 4 bases short and J 2 bases short, with 12 bases between. This CDR3 is CASSVGAKPGNTIYF. The CDR3 bases are TGCGCCAGCAGTGTTGGAGCTAAACCTGGAAACACCATATATTTT.

With regard to this clone: In the same sample, other DNA sequences code for this CDR3. The chain joins TRBV15 to TRBJ1-1; 7 nucleotides agree with TRBD1. The germline gives CDR1 LNHNV, CDR2 YYDKDF (reference sequence). J was trimmed by 0 bases and V by 1 base; bases with no gene match: 5. The CDR3 has 16 residues. CDR3 nucleotides: TGTGCCACCAGCAGAGGGACAGGTTCCATGAACACTGAAGCTTTCTTT. It yields the protein CATSRGTGSMNTEAFF.